These 7 T cell receptor beta chains originate from one sample sequenced in a study of spatial heterogeneity in lung cancer. TCRdb re-derived calls from the 5' RACE reads in MiXCR, one entry per CDR3 protein. The sample contains 89,000 or so distinct CDR3 sequences, approximately 18% of which appear only once. The time point is: sample taken at primary tumor resection. Unsorted whole RNA samples from tumor, nontumor lung or frozen PBMC were sequenced. The sequencing here drew on PBMCs, taken at surgery. These TCRs come from a male donor with early-stage non-small cell lung cancer.

This clonotype was recorded only once. The chain uses TRBV28 and TRBJ1-5; no firm D call. Trimming removed 4 bases at V and 5 bases at J, with 15 bases between. The CDR3 is 15 residues long. In germline, CDR1 is MDHEN, CDR2 SYDVKM. DNA of the CDR3: TGTGCCAGCAGTTCCCCGACCCGGAGCGATCAGCCCCAGCATTTT. This sequence encodes CASSSPTRSDQPQHF. The full variable domain, with the rest looked up from reference TRBV28 and TRBJ1-5, is DVKVTQSSRYLVKRTGEKVFLECVQDMDHENMFWYRQDPGLGLRLIYFSYDVKMKEKGDIPEGYSVSREKKERFSLILESASTNQTSMYLCASSSPTRSDQPQHFGDGTRLSIL.

The chain couples TRBV7-2 to TRBJ2-3; tentative D call: TRBD2 (5 bases). The CDR3 loop spans 14 amino acids. V was clipped by 5 bases and J by 6 bases, with 15 bases between them. Germline assignment: CDR1 SGHTA and CDR2 FQGNSA. The CDR3 DNA reads as TGTGCCAGCAGCCCGCCCGGACGCGGGGATACGCAGTATTTT. Translated: CASSPPGRGDTQYF.

This clonotype was seen only a few times. The chain recombines TRBV10-2 with TRBJ2-5, with 13 bases aligning to TRBD2. Looked up from germline, CDR1 is WSHSY and CDR2 is SAAADI. V gave up 6 bases and J gave up 6 bases; unmatched junction bases: 10. The CDR3 loop spans 16 amino acids. CDR3 sequence reads: CASSGTSGGAGKTQYF. The CDR3 DNA is TGCGCCAGCAGCGGCACTAGCGGGGGGGCCGGAAAGACCCAGTACTTC.

This clonotype was found a few times. This chain uses TRBV20-1 with TRBJ2-7, with D possibly TRBD2 on 5 matching bases. This CDR3 region has 15 residues. V was pared by 0 bases and J by 5 bases, with 17 bases between. Germline CDR1 and CDR2: DFQATT and SNEGSKA (reference sequence). The CDR3 region is CSARDWELVKNEQYF. DNA for the CDR3: TGCAGTGCTAGAGATTGGGAACTAGTCAAGAACGAGCAGTACTTC.

This clonotype came up a few times. The V and J genes are TRBV20-1 and TRBJ2-6; TRBD1 matches 8 bases. CDR3 length: 14 residues. V lost 6 bases, J lost 4 bases, and 5 bases stayed unmatched. Germline V CDR1 and CDR2: DFQATT, SNEGSKA (reference sequence). The CDR3 sequence is CSASGGTGANVLTF. The CDR3 region has the DNA TGCAGTGCATCAGGGGGCACCGGGGCCAACGTCCTGACTTTC.

This clonotype was observed at least ten times. This chain links TRBV7-3 with TRBJ1-1; D possibly corresponds to TRBD1 (6 bases). Germline values: CDR1 SGHTA, CDR2 FQGTGA. Trimming left V 6 bases short and J 3 bases short, with 11 bases between. CDR3 length equals 13 residues. CDR3 coding DNA: TGTGCCAGCAGTATACAGGGTGACACTGAAGCTTTCTTT. This sequence encodes CASSIQGDTEAFF.

This chain links TRBV5-1 with TRBJ2-7; 7 nucleotides line up with TRBD2. Germline trimming cut 0 bases from V and 2 bases from J; bases unmatched to any gene: 11. Germline CDR1 and CDR2: SGHRS and YFSETQ. The CDR3 runs to 17 residues. The CDR3 nucleotides are TGCGCCAGCAGCTTGGCGTTACAGGCGGGAGAAGCCTACGAGCAGTACTTC. Amino acid sequence: CASSLALQAGEAYEQYF. Filled out from reference TRBV5-1 and TRBJ2-7, the complete variable domain reads KAGVTQTPRYLIKTRGQQVTLSCSPISGHRSVSWYQQTPGQGLQFLFEYFSETQRNKGNFPGRFSGRQFSNSRSEMNVSTLELGDSALYLCASSLALQAGEAYEQYFGPGTRLTVT.